Included here is one T cell receptor beta chain sequence, with context. This sample is part of a study of T cells in tumors and immune-related adverse events. V lost 6 bases to trimming and J lost 5 bases, with 16 bases between them. The CDR3 totals 15 residues. Germline CDR1 is MGHDK and CDR2 is SYGVNS. Assay used: immunoSEQ multiplex PCR; TCRdb lists only in-frame clones, some missing. The sample lists around 22,000 clones, approximately 90% occurring once. The clonotype was recovered from a female donor with metastatic renal cell carcinoma. The source was lymph node tissue, collected from a patient treated with anti-PD-1 therapy. The chain couples TRBV25-1 to TRBJ2-2, with D perhaps TRBD2 (6 bases). The CDR3 here is CASREGGGSTGELFF. The CDR3 DNA reads as TGTGCCAGCAGGGAGGGAGGAGGTAGTACCGGGGAGCTGTTTTTT.